The 27 T cell receptor beta chains below come from one sample, sequenced in a study of blood T cell repertoires in COVID-19. Profiling relied on immunoSEQ multiplex PCR, and the TCRdb table lists in-frame clones only, not all of them. Among roughly 54,000 clones listed, approximately 90% were seen once. The sample was peripheral blood. The receptors shown here come from a woman aged 60-70 years with COVID-19, enrolled during active disease.

The chain couples TRBV10-3 to TRBJ2-7, with a tentative D call TRBD1 (5 bases). Germline V lookup: CDR1 ENHRY, CDR2 SYGVKD. V dropped 10 bases and J dropped 6 bases, with 25 bases sitting between them. The CDR3 covers 15 residues. The DNA for the CDR3 is TGTGCCACCAGGGCGGCGGAGCCCTCTAGGGGCGAGCAGTACTTC. Translating it yields CATRAAEPSRGEQYF.

V is TRBV28 and J is TRBJ1-5; TRBD1 aligns across 12 bases. V was pared by 2 bases and J by 6 bases, with 2 bases of the junction left unmatched. Germline CDR1 and CDR2: MDHEN and SYDVKM. The CDR3 runs 15 residues. The CDR3 spells CASSLGTGGFQPQHF. For the CDR3, the DNA is TGTGCCAGCAGTTTAGGGACAGGGGGCTTTCAGCCCCAGCATTTT. The full variable domain, its missing parts supplied by reference TRBV28 and TRBJ1-5, is DVKVTQSSRYLVKRTGEKVFLECVQDMDHENMFWYRQDPGLGLRLIYFSYDVKMKEKGDIPEGYSVSREKKERFSLILESASTNQTSMYLCASSLGTGGFQPQHFGDGTRLSIL.

This clone came up a few times. This chain joins TRBV30 and TRBJ2-7, with TRBD2 matching 12 bases. The germline gives CDR1 GTSNPN, CDR2 SVGIG (reference sequence). This CDR3 comprises 14 residues. V was pared by 5 bases and J by 4 bases, with 6 bases of the junction left unmatched. CDR3 residues: CAWERTSGKYEQYF. CDR3 sequence (DNA): TGTGCCTGGGAACGGACTAGCGGGAAGTACGAGCAGTACTTC.

This clone was found a few times. This chain connects TRBV13 to TRBJ2-7; D is undetermined. The germline V and J ends were trimmed by 5 bases and 4 bases, with 21 bases remaining between them. This CDR3 has 16 amino acids. The germline V gene has CDR1 PRHDT and CDR2 FYEKMQ (reference sequence). The CDR3 bases are TGTGCCAGCAGCCTTCTGGTGGGCGCAGCCACGTACGAGCAGTACTTC. This sequence encodes CASSLLVGAATYEQYF.

The genes are TRBV2 and TRBJ2-7, with D possibly TRBD2 on 6 matching bases. Trimming took 7 bases from V and 6 from J, leaving 25 bases between them. The CDR3 loop spans 16 amino acids. Germline lookup yields CDR1 SNHLY and CDR2 FYNNEI. The CDR3 reads CASTHPDNVGGREQYF. In DNA form, the CDR3 reads TGTGCCAGCACGCATCCTGACAACGTGGGGGGACGCGAGCAGTACTTC.

The rearrangement links TRBV10-3 to TRBJ1-1; TRBD1 might be the D (6 bases). V was pared by 4 bases and J by 1 base, with 10 bases between. From germline, CDR1 is ENHRY and CDR2 SYGVKD. The CDR3 has 14 residues. The CDR3 nucleotides read TGTGCCATCAGTGGGGGACACCAGAACACTGAAGCTTTCTTT. Translating gives CAISGGHQNTEAFF.

The rearrangement joins TRBV2 to TRBJ1-2; D is ambiguous. V was cut by 5 bases and J by 4 bases, with 8 bases left in between. The CDR3 is 12 amino acids. Looked up from germline, CDR1 is SNHLY and CDR2 is FYNNEI. The CDR3 DNA sequence: TGTGCCAGCAGTCCCGGGAGCTATGGCTACACCTTC. Amino acid sequence: CASSPGSYGYTF.

This sequence joins TRBV2 and TRBJ2-2, with a possible D match to TRBD2 (6 bases). V was shortened by 7 bases and J by 5 bases, with 17 bases between the two germline ends. Looked up from germline, CDR1 is SNHLY and CDR2 is FYNNEI. This CDR3 is built from 15 residues. DNA of the CDR3: TGTGCCAGCACGATTACTAGCTTGGGAACCGGGGAGCTGTTTTTT. Residues: CASTITSLGTGELFF.

The V and J genes are TRBV11-2 and TRBJ2-1; 8 bases are shared with TRBD2. Germline V lookup: CDR1 SGHAT, CDR2 FQNNGV. The J segment lost 13 bases and the V segment lost 2 bases, leaving 4 bases of the junction unmatched. This CDR3 is 12 amino acids long. The CDR3 nucleotides read TGTGCCAGCAGCTTATGGCGGGAGGAACAGTTCTTC. Protein product: CASSLWREEQFF.

The V gene is TRBV2, the J gene TRBJ2-7; 7 nucleotides align to TRBD1. Germline assignment: CDR1 SNHLY and CDR2 FYNNEI. This CDR3 is 11 amino acids long. The ends lost 10 bases at V and 3 bases at J; junction bases unmatched: 3. DNA for the CDR3: TGTGCCACGACAGGGAGCTACGAGCAGTACTTC. Translating gives CATTGSYEQYF.

The V call is TRBV14, the J call TRBJ2-2, with 10 bases lining up with TRBD2. CDR3 length: 15 residues. Germline values: CDR1 SGHDN, CDR2 FVKESK. J lost 5 bases, V lost 3 bases, and 3 bases had no gene match. The CDR3 DNA reads as TGTGCCAGCAGCCAGCGACTAGCGGGTACCGGGGAGCTGTTTTTT. Its protein product is CASSQRLAGTGELFF.

V and J are TRBV11-1 and TRBJ2-7; 7 bases match TRBD1. Germline CDR1 reads SGHAT; CDR2 reads FQDESV (reference sequence). This CDR3 region has 15 residues. The V gene end was trimmed by 2 bases and the J gene end by 5 bases; junction bases not matched to a gene: 9. The DNA for the CDR3 is TGTGCCAGCAGCTTAAATTTGAGGACAGGAAACGAGCAGTACTTC. Translated, it gives CASSLNLRTGNEQYF.

The V gene is TRBV6-6, the J gene TRBJ1-3; D is unresolved. Germline lookup yields CDR1 MNHNY and CDR2 SVGAGI (reference sequence). The CDR3 runs to 13 residues. V was cut by 6 bases and J by 6 bases, with 12 bases left in between. DNA for the CDR3: TGTGCCAGCAGCCGCGATAAGATAAACACCATATATTTT. Translation: CASSRDKINTIYF.

This rearrangement joins TRBV6-5 to TRBJ2-7; 8 nucleotides match TRBD2. Per the germline V gene, CDR1 is MNHEY and CDR2 is SVGAGI. The CDR3 covers 15 residues. V dropped 5 bases and J dropped 3; count of bases not matched to a gene: 9. Here the CDR3 DNA reads TGTGCCAGCAGTCCGGGACTAGGGTACGTCTACGAGCAGTACTTC. As protein: CASSPGLGYVYEQYF.

This chain links TRBV11-2 with TRBJ1-6, with no clear D. The CDR3 is 12 residues long. Germline assignment: CDR1 SGHAT and CDR2 FQNNGV. Deletions cut 3 bases from V and 5 bases from J, with 2 bases between. The CDR3 reads CASSFNNSPLHF. The CDR3 bases are TGTGCCAGCAGCTTCAATAATTCACCCCTCCACTTT.

The J gene is TRBJ2-5, the V gene TRBV27, with TRBD2 matching over 8 bases. CDR3 length equals 18 residues. V trimming: 2 bases; J trimming: 1 base; junction bases outside the gene matches: 12. Germline CDR1 and CDR2: MNHEY and SMNVEV (reference sequence). The CDR3 DNA follows: TGTGCCAGCAGTTTACCACGGGAGGGCCGGGGACCCCAAGAGACCCAGTACTTC. Protein product: CASSLPREGRGPQETQYF.

The chain links TRBV28 to TRBJ1-5, with 7 bases matching TRBD1. The CDR3 spans 14 residues. Germline values: CDR1 MDHEN, CDR2 SYDVKM. V was clipped by 6 bases and J by 6 bases; unmatched bases: 8. CDR3 in amino acids: CASSLRQGVQPQHF. DNA for the CDR3: TGTGCCAGCAGCCTCCGACAGGGTGTTCAGCCCCAGCATTTT.

This clone came up a few times. The V and J genes are TRBV3-1 (or the pseudogene TRBV3-2) and TRBJ1-1; maybe TRBD1 (5 bases). This CDR3 is 13 amino acids long. Looked up from germline, CDR1 is LGHDT and CDR2 is YNNKEL (reference sequence). Trimming removed 3 bases at V and 3 bases at J, with 8 bases between. CDR3 in amino acids: CASSQGGDTEAFF. The CDR3 DNA is TGTGCCAGCAGCCAGGGAGGGGACACTGAAGCTTTCTTT.

J is TRBJ1-5 and V is TRBV19; D unclear. Trimming cost V 3 bases and J 2 bases, with 5 bases left between them. Germline CDR1 reads LNHDA; CDR2 reads SQIVND (reference sequence). The CDR3 loop spans 13 amino acids. The CDR3 DNA reads as TGTGCCAGTAGTATCCTCGGCAATCAGCCCCAGCATTTT. Its protein is CASSILGNQPQHF.

This chain links TRBV28 with TRBJ2-5, with D tentatively TRBD1 (6 bases). This CDR3 contains 17 residues. From germline, CDR1 is MDHEN and CDR2 SYDVKM. V lost 5 bases and J 3 bases, leaving 22 bases between the germline ends. The CDR3: CASSRFPGQILEETQYF. The CDR3, as DNA: TGTGCCAGCAGTCGATTCCCCGGACAGATACTAGAAGAGACCCAGTACTTC. Full variable domain (rest looked up from reference TRBV28 and TRBJ2-5): DVKVTQSSRYLVKRTGEKVFLECVQDMDHENMFWYRQDPGLGLRLIYFSYDVKMKEKGDIPEGYSVSREKKERFSLILESASTNQTSMYLCASSRFPGQILEETQYFGPGTRLLVL.

The rearrangement joins TRBV10-3 to TRBJ1-2, with 7 bases fitting TRBD1. Germline CDR1 ENHRY, CDR2 SYGVKD. V shed 3 bases and J 5 bases; nucleotides not matched to a gene: 6. The CDR3 is 14 amino acids. The CDR3 coding sequence is TGTGCCATCAGTGACCGACAGGGTCATTATGGCTACACCTTC. Its translation is CAISDRQGHYGYTF.

The rearrangement links TRBV4-1 to TRBJ2-1; D might be TRBD1 (5 bases). Between the trimmed V and J ends, which lost 2 bases and 12 bases, there was a span of 14 bases. The CDR3 spans 13 residues. Germline CDR1 reads MGHRA; CDR2 reads YSYEKL. The CDR3 spells CASSQKQGITQFF. Here the CDR3 DNA reads TGCGCCAGCAGCCAAAAGCAGGGCATCACGCAGTTCTTC.

This chain connects TRBV10-2 to TRBJ2-7; D remains ambiguous. The CDR3 has 11 amino acids. The V end was cut by 5 bases, the J end by 3 bases, with 5 bases between. Germline V gene lookup returns CDR1 WSHSY and CDR2 SAAADI. The CDR3 DNA reads TGCGCCAGCAGTTCCGTCTACGAGCAGTACTTC. Protein: CASSSVYEQYF.

This chain joins TRBV21-1 and TRBJ1-5; the table names TRBD1, a call not compared with the DNA. TRBV21-1 is annotated as a pseudogene. CDR3 length: 17 amino acids. The CDR3 DNA is TGTGCCAGCAGTAAAGCACTCGGCAGGCGATGGGATCAGCCCCAGCATTTT. Translated, it gives CASSKALGRRWDQPQHF.

The chain couples TRBV5-4 to TRBJ1-2; 9 bases align to TRBD1. The germline gives CDR1 SGHNT, CDR2 YYREEE (reference sequence). This CDR3 contains 15 residues. The V gene end was trimmed by 5 bases and the J gene end by 6 bases; junction bases not matched to a gene: 11. CDR3 amino acids: CASRATGGVEDGYTF. For the CDR3, the DNA is TGTGCCAGCAGAGCAACAGGGGGCGTTGAGGATGGCTACACCTTC.

About this clone itself: Relative to the germline gene, one junction end is altered; a read error may explain this. The chain is built from TRBV7-7 and TRBJ2-1; 11 bases fit TRBD2. CDR3 length: 15 residues. From germline, CDR1 is SSHAT and CDR2 FNYEAQ (reference sequence). As DNA, the CDR3 is TGTGCTAGCAGCCTAGCGGGAGGCCGATACAATGAGCAGTTCTTC. Amino acids: CASSLAGGRYNEQFF.

J is TRBJ1-4 and V is TRBV6-6; D not certain. The germline V and J ends were trimmed by 6 bases and 3 bases, with 17 bases remaining between them. The germline V gene has CDR1 MNHNY and CDR2 SVGAGI (reference sequence). The CDR3 has 16 amino acids. The CDR3 nucleotides are TGTGCCAGCAGACCCTCTGGGAGAGGGCCTAATGAAAAACTGTTTTTT. This sequence encodes CASRPSGRGPNEKLFF.